This entry lists 16 T cell receptor beta chains sequenced from one sample in a study of blood T cell repertoires in COVID-19. Sequenced by immunoSEQ multiplex PCR; TCRdb stores in-frame clones only, minus some. The table shows over 200,000 clones, with 90% to 95% occurring only once. Sequencing was done on a sample of peripheral blood. The receptor source for this set is a man aged 25-40 years with acute or convalescent COVID-19.

The chain uses TRBV4-2 and TRBJ2-3; 9 bases match TRBD2. Per the germline V gene, CDR1 is LGHNA and CDR2 is YNFKEQ. The CDR3 has 16 residues. The trim removed 0 bases at V and 3 bases at J, leaving 4 bases unmatched. The CDR3 region has the DNA TGTGCCAGCAGCCAAGAAGCGGGGGGCAGGACAGATACGCAGTATTTT. Its protein product is CASSQEAGGRTDTQYF.

The genes are TRBV4-2 and TRBJ2-6; 10 bases are shared with TRBD2. CDR1 LGHNA and CDR2 YNFKEQ come from the germline V gene. The CDR3 is made up of 19 amino acids. V lost 4 bases to trimming and J lost 0 bases; unmatched junction nucleotides: 9. The CDR3, as DNA: TGTGCCAGCAGCCGAACCAGGACTAGCGGAGCCTCTGGGGCCAACGTCCTGACTTTC. Translated: CASSRTRTSGASGANVLTF.

This clone was picked up many times. V gene TRBV2 combines with J gene TRBJ1-6; 7 positions agree with TRBD1. The germline V gene has CDR1 SNHLY and CDR2 FYNNEI. CDR3 length: 14 residues. After removal of 6 bases from V and 12 bases from J, the junction contained 11 bases not matched to a gene. The CDR3 nucleotides are TGTGCCAGCAGCGACCGGGACAGCCGCTTACCCCTCCACTTT. Protein sequence: CASSDRDSRLPLHF. Supplemented by reference TRBV2 and TRBJ1-6, the full variable domain reads EPEVTQTPSHQVTQMGQEVILRCVPISNHLYFYWYRQILGQKVEFLVSFYNNEISEKSEIFDDQFSVERPDGSNFTLKIRSTKLEDSAMYFCASSDRDSRLPLHFGNGTRLTVT.

The J gene is TRBJ2-5, the V gene TRBV3-1 (or the pseudogene TRBV3-2); possibly TRBD2 for D (5 bases). The CDR3 sequence is 15 residues long. Per the germline V gene, CDR1 is LGHDT and CDR2 is YNNKEL (reference sequence). V dropped 4 bases and J dropped 2 bases, with 14 bases sitting between them. CDR3 in DNA: TGTGCCAGCAGCCCCAAAATGGACTTTCAAGAGACCCAGTACTTC. Protein: CASSPKMDFQETQYF.

In this sample, this clone turned up once. The CDR3 nucleotides read TGTGCCTGGAAAACTAGCGGGTACTCCTACGAGCAGTACTTC. Amino acids: CAWKTSGYSYEQYF. The chain joins TRBV30 to TRBJ2-7, with 9 bases fitting TRBD2. CDR1 is GTSNPN and CDR2 is SVGIG in the germline V gene (reference sequence). J was trimmed by 0 bases and V by 4 bases; bases with no gene match: 4. The CDR3 totals 14 residues.

The rearrangement links TRBV25-1 to TRBJ1-3, with 9 nucleotides matching TRBD1. The junction had 10 bases not matched to a gene; V was cut back by 2 bases and J by 2 bases. Germline V gene sequence: CDR1 MGHDK, CDR2 SYGVNS. This CDR3 has 18 residues. CDR3 in DNA: TGTGCCAGCAGTGAAATGTTGGGACAGGGTAACGCTGGAAACACCATATATTTT. It yields the protein CASSEMLGQGNAGNTIYF.

The rearrangement links TRBV11-2 to TRBJ2-2, with TRBD2 matching over 8 bases. The CDR3 has 13 residues. Trimming at V came to 5 bases and at J to 6 bases, leaving 2 bases not matched to a gene. Germline-derived CDR1 and CDR2 are SGHAT and FQNNGV. CDR3 nucleotide sequence: TGTGCCAGCAGCCAGACTAGCGCCGGGGAGCTGTTTTTT. This gives the protein CASSQTSAGELFF.

The rearrangement uses TRBV9 and TRBJ2-1, with D perhaps matching TRBD2 (5 bases). The length of the CDR3 is 15 residues. Trimming stripped 0 bases from V and 7 bases from J, with 14 bases between. Germline V gene sequence: CDR1 SGDLS, CDR2 YYNGEE. CDR3 in DNA: TGTGCCAGCAGCGTAGAGCGGAGCCTTGGGAATGAGCAGTTCTTC. Protein sequence: CASSVERSLGNEQFF.

In its sample, this clone was seen a few times. The chain uses TRBV18 and TRBJ2-3; tentatively, D is TRBD1 (6 bases). Germline CDR1 KGHSH, CDR2 LQKENI. The CDR3 is 15 amino acids. V was trimmed by 2 bases and J by 1 base, leaving 10 bases between them. The CDR3 protein is CASSPGGVRTDTQYF. CDR3 nucleotide sequence: TGTGCCAGCTCACCAGGGGGCGTACGCACAGATACGCAGTATTTT.

V usage is TRBV24-1 and J usage is TRBJ1-2, with 7 bases lining up with TRBD1. This CDR3 comprises 15 residues. Losses at the gene ends were 4 bases for V and 8 bases for J; bases not matched to a gene: 12. CDR1 is KGHDR and CDR2 is SFDVKD in the germline V gene. The CDR3 loop reads CATSDSRQGGWGYTF. The CDR3 coding sequence is TGTGCCACCAGTGACTCCCGGCAGGGGGGCTGGGGCTACACCTTC.

The chain recombines TRBV29-1 with TRBJ1-2, with D tentatively TRBD1 (5 bases). Germline-derived CDR1 and CDR2 are SQVTM and ANQGSEA. The CDR3 length is 12 residues. The ends were cut back, 4 bases at V and 7 bases at J, with 13 bases in the middle. CDR3 nucleotides: TGCAGCGTTGCACAGCCAAGGGGTGGCTACACCTTC. Translation gives CSVAQPRGGYTF.

The V gene is TRBV9, the J gene TRBJ2-5; 10 bases match TRBD2. Germline V gives CDR1 SGDLS, CDR2 YYNGEE. Losses at the gene ends were 4 bases for V and 5 bases for J; bases not matched to a gene: 2. This CDR3 has 13 residues. CDR3 coding DNA: TGTGCCAGCAGCCCTAGCGGGAGTGAGACCCAGTACTTC. Protein product: CASSPSGSETQYF.

The gene calls are TRBV24-1 and TRBJ2-3; possible D gene TRBD2, 5 bases. The CDR3 runs 13 residues. V lost 11 bases to trimming and J lost 6 bases, with 17 bases between them. Germline V lookup: CDR1 KGHDR, CDR2 SFDVKD. The CDR3 spells CAIMDSNTDTQYF. The DNA for the CDR3 is TGTGCCATTATGGACTCTAATACGGATACGCAGTATTTT.

This chain connects TRBV19 to TRBJ2-1, with 8 bases identical to TRBD2. Looked up from germline, CDR1 is LNHDA and CDR2 is SQIVND (reference sequence). V shed 3 bases, J shed 8 bases, and the junction held 9 bases outside the gene matches. This CDR3 contains 15 residues. The DNA for the CDR3 is TGTGCCAGTAGTATTAGCCCTAGCGGGTTCGATGAGCAGTTCTTC. As protein: CASSISPSGFDEQFF.

This chain connects TRBV4-1 to TRBJ2-3; 9 bases fit TRBD2. The CDR3 is 16 residues long. Losses at the gene ends were 1 base for V and 0 bases for J; bases not matched to a gene: 2. From germline, CDR1 is MGHRA and CDR2 YSYEKL. In nucleotides, the CDR3 is TGCGCCAGCAGCCAAGTAGCGGGAGTTAGCACAGATACGCAGTATTTT. Its protein product is CASSQVAGVSTDTQYF.

This clone was picked up one time. This chain joins TRBV28 and TRBJ1-6; 9 bases align to TRBD1. Germline assignment: CDR1 MDHEN and CDR2 SYDVKM. This CDR3 comprises 14 residues. V dropped 5 bases and J dropped 8; count of bases not matched to a gene: 4. CDR3 region: CASSPDRGDSPLHF. CDR3 coding DNA: TGTGCCAGCAGTCCCGACAGGGGGGATTCACCCCTCCACTTT.